These 8 T cell receptor beta chains share one sample of origin, sequenced in a study of blood T cell repertoires in COVID-19. Only in-frame clones appear in the TCRdb table, and some are missing; sequencing was by immunoSEQ multiplex PCR. Altogether roughly 15,000 clones are present, approximately 92% being singletons, with the ten largest covering roughly 15%. Sequencing was carried out using peripheral blood. Receptor source: a man aged 45-60 years with active COVID-19.

This chain uses TRBV27 with TRBJ2-1; TRBD2 matches 8 bases. V trimming: 5 bases; J trimming: 6 bases; junction bases outside the gene matches: 12. The CDR3 consists of 16 residues. Germline values: CDR1 MNHEY, CDR2 SMNVEV (reference sequence). The CDR3 sequence is CASSNLGTRIRNEQFF. For the CDR3, the DNA is TGTGCCAGCAGTAACCTTGGGACTAGAATCCGCAATGAGCAGTTCTTC.

The table lists this clone with a few counts. The chain recombines TRBV27 with TRBJ2-7; weak D call: TRBD2 (6 bases). CDR3 length: 13 amino acids. Trimming stripped 4 bases from V and 6 bases from J, with 13 bases between. Germline values: CDR1 MNHEY, CDR2 SMNVEV (reference sequence). The CDR3 reads CASSSFVGGEQYF. The CDR3 DNA sequence: TGTGCCAGCAGTTCGTTTGTCGGGGGCGAGCAGTACTTC.

V and J are TRBV28 and TRBJ1-2, with 9 bases that match TRBD1. The CDR3 spans 15 residues. Trimming took 7 bases from V and 11 from J; bases not matched to a gene: 17. Germline V gene data show CDR1 as MDHEN and CDR2 as SYDVKM. The CDR3 coding sequence is TGTGCCAGCAACATATTACAGGGGGCTGCCCCCCGGTACACCTTC. Its translation: CASNILQGAAPRYTF.

The CDR3 loop is CASSQDGGFWEQYF. The CDR3 DNA reads as TGTGCCAGCAGCCAAGATGGCGGATTCTGGGAGCAGTACTTC. J is TRBJ2-7 and V is TRBV4-2; no firm D call. Trimming stripped 0 bases from V and 7 bases from J, with 13 bases between. Germline V CDR1 and CDR2: LGHNA, YNFKEQ. The CDR3 covers 14 residues.

The chain has TRBV11-3 and TRBJ2-7; TRBD1 matches at 7 bases. This CDR3 comprises 13 residues. V was clipped by 5 bases and J by 5 bases; unmatched bases: 6. Per germline, CDR1 SGHNT and CDR2 YENEEA. CDR3 amino acids: CASSRRQGNEQYF. DNA of the CDR3: TGTGCCAGCAGCCGAAGACAGGGCAACGAGCAGTACTTC.

The CDR3 region is CALTSGTYEQYF. CDR3 sequence (DNA): TGTGCCTTGACTAGCGGAACCTACGAGCAGTACTTC. V and J are TRBV30 and TRBJ2-7, with 9 positions matching TRBD2. Germline V gene data show CDR1 as GTSNPN and CDR2 as SVGIG (reference sequence). This CDR3 comprises 12 residues. The ends lost 7 bases at V and 2 bases at J; junction bases unmatched: 3.

V gene TRBV5-1 combines with J gene TRBJ1-2; D gene uncertain. Germline V gene lookup returns CDR1 SGHRS and CDR2 YFSETQ. Trimming left V 6 bases short and J 8 bases short, with 17 bases between. The CDR3 sequence is 13 residues long. The DNA for the CDR3 is TGCGCCAGCACCCCAATGGAGGGAGGAGGCTACACCTTC. It codes for CASTPMEGGGYTF.

This chain links TRBV19 with TRBJ2-5; TRBD2 matches 7 bases. Trimming removed 3 bases from V and 4 bases from J; junction bases left unmatched: 11. Germline CDR1 reads LNHDA; CDR2 reads SQIVND (reference sequence). The CDR3 runs to 16 residues. In DNA, the CDR3 is TGTGCCAGTAGTATTCAGGGCGGGAGAGGTCGAGAGACCCAGTACTTC. Residues: CASSIQGGRGRETQYF.